The 26 T cell receptor beta chains in this list originate from one sample, sequenced in a study of neoadjuvant nivolumab and ipilimumab in lung cancer. Here immunoSEQ multiplex PCR was the method, and the copy in TCRdb shows in-frame clones only, minus some. The data hold about 3,000 clones, with approximately 88% observed a single time. The specimen was tumor tissue, collected after neoadjuvant nivolumab, alone or with ipilimumab, at or shortly before surgery. The receptors stem from an adult with non-small cell lung cancer.

This sequence joins TRBV2 and TRBJ1-5; 7 bases fit TRBD1. Per germline, CDR1 SNHLY and CDR2 FYNNEI. CDR3 length: 15 residues. The trim removed 4 bases at V and 1 base at J, leaving 4 bases unmatched. CDR3 coding DNA: TGTGCCAGCAGTGCGACACAGGGGAGCAATCAGCCCCAGCATTTT. As protein: CASSATQGSNQPQHF.

This sequence joins TRBV27 and TRBJ2-7; 7 bases align to TRBD1. J lost 2 bases, V lost 6 bases, and 7 bases had no gene match. The length of the CDR3 is 14 residues. Germline-derived CDR1 and CDR2 are MNHEY and SMNVEV (reference sequence). The DNA of the CDR3 is TGTGCCAGCAGCATAGGGACAGCCACCTACGAGCAGTACTTC. Its protein is CASSIGTATYEQYF.

The chain recombines TRBV5-1 with TRBJ1-1; the match to TRBD1 covers 9 bases. V shed 2 bases, J shed 4 bases, and the junction held 12 bases outside the gene matches. The CDR3 has 17 residues. Germline V gene lookup returns CDR1 SGHRS and CDR2 YFSETQ. CDR3 nucleotides: TGCGCCAGCAGCTTTCGTCCCTCGACAGGGGGTTCCACTGAAGCTTTCTTT. It specifies CASSFRPSTGGSTEAFF.

This clone showed up just once. The chain recombines TRBV5-1 with TRBJ2-7, with D unclear. Germline CDR1 and CDR2: SGHRS and YFSETQ. The CDR3 covers 14 residues. With 0 bases removed from V and 2 bases from J, the gap between germline ends came to 9 bases. CDR3 in DNA: TGCGCCAGCAGCTTGGCCGGCAGGCCCTACGAGCAGTACTTC. Translation: CASSLAGRPYEQYF.

The J gene is TRBJ2-3, the V gene TRBV11-3; 12 bases are a match to TRBD2. CDR1 is SGHNT, CDR2 YENEEA, per germline. The CDR3 covers 15 residues. V was clipped by 5 bases and J by 1 base; unmatched bases: 1. For the CDR3, the DNA is TGTGCCAGCAGCAGACTAGCGGGAGGCACAGATACGCAGTATTTT. Its protein is CASSRLAGGTDTQYF. Complete variable domain (other parts from reference TRBV11-3 and TRBJ2-3): EAGVVQSPRYKIIEKKQPVAFWCNPISGHNTLYWYLQNLGQGPELLIRYENEEAVDDSQLPKDRFSAERLKGVDSTLKIQPAELGDSAVYLCASSRLAGGTDTQYFGPGTRLTVL.

The chain links TRBV18 to TRBJ1-5; maybe TRBD1 (5 bases). V lost 4 bases and J lost 4, with 20 bases in between. The length of the CDR3 is 17 residues. Germline CDR1 is KGHSH and CDR2 is LQKENI. CDR3 DNA sequence: TGTGCCAGCTCACAAGGCAGGGCTGGTGCGGGGAATCAGCCCCAGCATTTT. Its translation is CASSQGRAGAGNQPQHF.

This rearrangement joins TRBV30 to TRBJ2-7; 8 positions match TRBD1. Germline V gene lookup returns CDR1 GTSNPN and CDR2 SVGIG (reference sequence). The CDR3 runs to 13 residues. Unmatched junction bases numbered 7, after V lost 2 bases and J lost 7 bases. The CDR3 bases are TGTGCCTGGAGTAAGACAGGGGCGGGGGAGCAGTACTTC. Translation gives CAWSKTGAGEQYF.

The V gene is TRBV6-6, the J gene TRBJ1-4; possible D gene TRBD1, 5 bases. This CDR3 has 14 residues. Germline loops: CDR1 MNHNY, CDR2 SVGAGI (reference sequence). V gave up 7 bases and J gave up 7 bases, with 16 bases separating them. The CDR3 protein is CASKKGLLGEKLFF. The CDR3 DNA sequence: TGTGCCAGCAAAAAGGGGCTACTGGGTGAAAAACTGTTTTTT.

The chain uses TRBV30 and TRBJ1-5; a weak D match, TRBD1 (6 bases). The V gene lost 2 bases and the J gene lost 1 base, with 21 bases spanning the gap. CDR3 size: 18 residues. CDR1 and CDR2 (germline): GTSNPN, SVGIG (reference sequence). In DNA form, the CDR3 reads TGTGCCTGGAGTAGAGGGAGGTTAGGACAGAAAAGCAATCAGCCCCAGCATTTT. It translates to CAWSRGRLGQKSNQPQHF.

In this sample, this clone turned up once. The genes are TRBV30 and TRBJ1-2; the match to TRBD1 covers 8 bases. CDR3 length: 14 residues. Germline-derived CDR1 and CDR2 are GTSNPN and SVGIG (reference sequence). V trimming: 8 bases; J trimming: 6 bases; junction bases outside the gene matches: 14. In nucleotides, the CDR3 is TGTGCCGGGTTAAGACAGGGGTTTGCGGATGGCTACACCTTC. It specifies CAGLRQGFADGYTF. Full variable domain (rest looked up from reference TRBV30 and TRBJ1-2): SQTIHQWPATLVQPVGSPLSLECTVEGTSNPNLYWYRQAAGRGLQLLFYSVGIGQISSEVPQNLSASRPQDRQFILSSKKLLLSDSGFYLCAGLRQGFADGYTFGSGTRLTVV.

The chain links TRBV27 to TRBJ2-7; TRBD1 matches 10 bases. Germline lookup yields CDR1 MNHEY and CDR2 SMNVEV (reference sequence). V was clipped by 5 bases and J by 2 bases; unmatched bases: 3. The CDR3 has 14 residues. CDR3 coding DNA: TGTGCCAGCAGTGCCGACAGGGGGCCCTACGAGCAGTACTTC. Translation: CASSADRGPYEQYF.

The CDR3 spells CASSGGSGGRDTQYF. In DNA, the CDR3 is TGTGCCAGCAGTGGGGGTAGCGGCGGCCGAGATACGCAGTATTTT. The chain carries TRBV2 and TRBJ2-3, with D maybe TRBD2 (6 bases). CDR3 length: 15 residues. The V gene's germline CDR1 is SNHLY and CDR2 FYNNEI. Trimming removed 4 bases at V and 5 bases at J, with 16 bases between. Together with reference TRBV2 and TRBJ2-3, the CDR3 gives the full variable domain: EPEVTQTPSHQVTQMGQEVILRCVPISNHLYFYWYRQILGQKVEFLVSFYNNEISEKSEIFDDQFSVERPDGSNFTLKIRSTKLEDSAMYFCASSGGSGGRDTQYFGPGTRLTVL.

The chain uses TRBV6-6 and TRBJ2-2; D is perhaps TRBD1 (6 bases). Looked up from germline, CDR1 is MNHNY and CDR2 is SVGAGI (reference sequence). The V gene lost 2 bases and the J gene lost 6 bases, with 13 bases spanning the gap. This CDR3 is 15 amino acids long. The CDR3 loop reads CASSYPTGMAGELFF. In DNA, the CDR3 is TGTGCCAGCAGTTACCCTACAGGGATGGCCGGGGAGCTGTTTTTT.

The V call is TRBV27, the J call TRBJ2-1; D perhaps matches TRBD2 (6 bases). Germline V gives CDR1 MNHEY, CDR2 SMNVEV (reference sequence). V was cut by 10 bases and J by 4 bases, with 17 bases left in between. The CDR3 length is 14 residues. The CDR3 DNA reads as TGTGCCACCGGGGGAAGCAGCATTTACAATGAGCAGTTCTTC. Translating it yields CATGGSSIYNEQFF.

This clone was detected only once. J is TRBJ1-3 and V is TRBV10-3; no firm D call. With 8 bases removed from V and 0 bases from J, the gap between germline ends came to 11 bases. From germline, CDR1 is ENHRY and CDR2 SYGVKD. This CDR3 has 14 amino acids. The CDR3 nucleotides are TGTGCCATCGGCGGTGGGCCCTCTGGAAACACCATATATTTT. Encoded protein: CAIGGGPSGNTIYF.

The chain joins TRBV7-8 to TRBJ1-2; D remains ambiguous. Germline CDR1 reads SGHVS; CDR2 reads FQNEAQ. The CDR3 loop spans 14 amino acids. V was shortened by 0 bases and J by 8 bases, with 13 bases between the two germline ends. This CDR3 reads CASSLALHREGYTF. CDR3 nucleotides: TGTGCCAGCAGCTTAGCCCTACACCGGGAAGGCTACACCTTC.

This chain uses TRBV27 with TRBJ2-7; 10 nucleotides align to TRBD2. The CDR3 loop spans 15 amino acids. CDR1 MNHEY and CDR2 SMNVEV come from the germline V gene (reference sequence). V trimming: 7 bases; J trimming: 3 bases; junction bases outside the gene matches: 9. CDR3 DNA: TGTGCCAGCACCCAAGGAGCGGGAGGGAACTACGAGCAGTACTTC. This encodes CASTQGAGGNYEQYF.

J is TRBJ2-1 and V is TRBV19; D is uncertain. The CDR3 contains 15 residues. The V gene lost 1 base and the J gene lost 0 bases, with 7 bases spanning the gap. Germline-derived CDR1 and CDR2 are LNHDA and SQIVND (reference sequence). For the CDR3, the DNA is TGTGCCAGTAGTATAGGTTCAGGCTCCTACAATGAGCAGTTCTTC. This codes for CASSIGSGSYNEQFF.

This chain joins TRBV27 and TRBJ1-2; no firm D call. The V end lost 5 bases, the J end lost 3 bases, and 10 bases lay between the germline ends. The CDR3 extends over 13 amino acids. Germline V gene lookup returns CDR1 MNHEY and CDR2 SMNVEV (reference sequence). CDR3 in amino acids: CASSVDGYYGYTF. CDR3 in DNA: TGTGCCAGCAGTGTGGACGGATACTATGGCTACACCTTC.

The CDR3 region has the DNA TGCGCCAGCAGCTTGGTGGCGGATGGGCAAGAGACCCAGTACTTC. Translated, it gives CASSLVADGQETQYF. The rearrangement links TRBV5-1 to TRBJ2-5; D remains unclear. Germline CDR1 is SGHRS and CDR2 is YFSETQ. Trimming removed 0 bases at V and 2 bases at J, with 11 bases between. This CDR3 has 15 amino acids.

The rearrangement joins TRBV27 to TRBJ1-2, with D maybe TRBD1 (5 bases). The germline V gene encodes CDR1 MNHEY and CDR2 SMNVEV (reference sequence). Trimming removed 8 bases from V and 5 bases from J, with 12 bases in between. The CDR3 runs 12 residues. The CDR3 nucleotides are TGTGCCAGCGGCCGCGGGACTTATGGCTACACCTTC. It specifies CASGRGTYGYTF.

The chain uses TRBV5-4 and TRBJ2-7; no firm D call. V shed 2 bases and J shed 1 base, with 19 bases lying between them. From germline, CDR1 is SGHNT and CDR2 YYREEE (reference sequence). The CDR3 loop spans 17 amino acids. CDR3 DNA: TGTGCCAGCAGCTTCACTCGTGGGTCCCACATATCCTACGAGCAGTACTTC. Its translation is CASSFTRGSHISYEQYF.

This chain joins TRBV28 and TRBJ1-2; D gene uncertain. Germline V lookup: CDR1 MDHEN, CDR2 SYDVKM. This CDR3 contains 12 residues. Trimming left V 7 bases short and J 2 bases short, with 8 bases between. This CDR3 is CASNRGNYGYTF. In DNA, the CDR3 is TGTGCCAGCAATCGAGGGAACTATGGCTACACCTTC.

DNA for the CDR3: TGTGCCAGCAGCTTACAGGCAGATACGCAGTATTTT. This encodes CASSLQADTQYF. The rearrangement uses TRBV7-2 and TRBJ2-3; D gene ambiguous. The CDR3 runs 12 residues. Germline V gene sequence: CDR1 SGHTA, CDR2 FQGNSA. V lost 2 bases, J lost 4 bases, and 4 bases lay in between.

CDR3 in amino acids: CSGSPGGEQFF. The CDR3 nucleotides are TGCAGCGGATCCCCGGGCGGGGAGCAGTTCTTC. The chain recombines TRBV29-1 with TRBJ2-1, with a tentative D call TRBD2 (5 bases). V was clipped by 7 bases and J by 10 bases, with 14 bases between them. Germline CDR1 SQVTM, CDR2 ANQGSEA. The CDR3 is made up of 11 amino acids.

CDR3 DNA sequence: TGTGCCAGCAGCCCCTGGGGGGGGGCTAGCTACGAGCAGTACTTC. Its translation: CASSPWGGASYEQYF. The V and J genes are TRBV6-5 and TRBJ2-7; D possibly corresponds to TRBD2 (7 bases). V lost 6 bases and J lost 3, with 18 bases in between. The germline CDR1 and CDR2 sequences are MNHEY and SVGAGI. There are 15 residues in the CDR3.